The source of this T cell receptor beta chain is a study of stem cell transplantation in POMP-related autoinflammatory disease. Turning to the study itself: Defective thymoproteasomes were hypothesized to impair CD8+ T-cell positive selection. Pre-transplant patients had naive-skewed CD4+ T cells and few CD8+ T cells.

This CDR3 has 16 residues. V lost 8 bases, J lost 0 bases, and 16 bases lay in between. Germline loops: CDR1 SGHVS, CDR2 FNYEAQ. PRAID featured immunodeficiency plus autoinflammation. Overall study results and limits: Across all analyzed T-cell subsets, patients with PRAID tended toward reduced diversity and increased clonality. In PRAID patients, the number of distinct TRB V-J gene pairings was restricted.

Clones were sequenced by immunoSEQ multiplex PCR, and TCRdb holds only the in-frame ones, with some missing. The repertoire has roughly 10,000 clones, roughly 86% of them found once; the top ten carry around 55%. Of note for this clone: Its antigen remains unidentified.

The chain has TRBV7-6 and TRBJ2-2; tentatively, D is TRBD1 or TRBD2 (5 bases each). Sequencing used CD8+ T cells from PBMCs, obtained before stem cell transplantation. The clonotype originates from a human donor with POMP-related autoinflammation and immune dysregulation (PRAID). The CDR3 spells CASAGTGWTNTGELFF. For the CDR3, the DNA is TGTGCCAGCGCTGGGACGGGGTGGACGAACACCGGGGAGCTGTTTTTT.